This T cell receptor beta chain appears in the sequencing data of a study of blood T cell repertoires in COVID-19. Study summary: Spain, Italy and the United States supplied samples that represented acute and convalescent COVID-19. T cells, B-cell-depleted T cells, or PBMCs provided the cDNA or gDNA that served as material.

In Seattle, patients joined the study during active infection and were tracked longitudinally. CDR1 LGHDT and CDR2 YNNKEL come from the germline V gene (reference sequence). The CDR3 is 17 residues long. V dropped 0 bases and J dropped 5; count of bases not matched to a gene: 10. Under the authors' procedure: The authors estimated nucleated cell counts from reference gene primer amplification. The protocol was immunoSEQ multiplex PCR, while the TCRdb copy is restricted to in-frame clones and leaves out a portion. That table supplies the V and J calls and clone size; D and trimming were determined from the DNA. Counted here are 80,000 to 100,000 clones, around 72% occurring once; the ten biggest clones make up over 3.5%.

The clonotype originates from a man in his 70s with COVID-19, enrolled during active disease. V and J are TRBV3-1 (or the pseudogene TRBV3-2) and TRBJ2-5, with TRBD2 matching over 9 bases. Sample: peripheral blood. The CDR3 spells CASSQDGSGSHGETQYF. As DNA, the CDR3 is TGTGCCAGCAGCCAAGATGGTAGCGGGAGCCATGGGGAGACCCAGTACTTC.